The next 6 T cell receptor beta chains were all read from a single sample in a study of early T cells in non-severe SARS-CoV-2 infection. TCRdb analysed the 5' RACE reads with MiXCR anew, one entry per CDR3 protein. The top ten hold about 1.6% of the sample, which has approximately 71,000 distinct CDR3 sequences, over 9% seen once. The source material was whole blood. These receptors all come from an adult who was a healthcare worker with PCR-confirmed SARS-CoV-2 infection or an uninfected control (not recorded which).

This clonotype was counted many times. This chain connects TRBV7-2 to TRBJ2-2, with D perhaps TRBD2 (6 bases). This CDR3 is built from 15 residues. The V gene lost 2 bases and the J gene lost 1 base, with 8 bases spanning the gap. Germline CDR1 reads SGHTA; CDR2 reads FQGNSA. DNA of the CDR3: TGTGCCAGCAGCTTAATGCGGGGGAACACCGGGGAGCTGTTTTTT. Residues: CASSLMRGNTGELFF.

As concerns this clonotype: A read error is possible here, since a much larger clone lies one base away. The gene calls are TRBV12-3 or TRBV12-4 and TRBJ1-2, with D hard to call. The CDR3 covers 13 residues. Trimming removed 2 bases at V and 2 bases at J, with 6 bases between. CDR3 residues: CASSLRRNYGYTF. CDR3 coding DNA: TGTGCCAGCAGTTTACGGAGGAACTATGGCTACACCTTC.

The chain couples TRBV4-1 to TRBJ1-1; D is ambiguous. Trimming took off 1 base at V and 5 bases at J, with 11 bases between the two ends. The CDR3 is 14 residues long. The germline V gene has CDR1 MGHRA and CDR2 YSYEKL. The CDR3 sequence: CASSQGSLETEAFF. CDR3 nucleotide sequence: TGCGCCAGCAGCCAAGGATCCTTGGAGACTGAAGCTTTCTTT.

The V gene is TRBV9, the J gene TRBJ2-2, with TRBD2 identical over 8 bases. The CDR3 spans 16 residues. From germline, CDR1 is SGDLS and CDR2 YYNGEE. V shed 3 bases and J 3 bases; nucleotides not matched to a gene: 7. CDR3 protein: CASSAPTGGHTGELFF. CDR3 DNA: TGTGCCAGCAGCGCCCCGACGGGGGGGCACACCGGGGAGCTGTTTTTT.

The chain recombines TRBV24-1 with TRBJ1-1; D is uncertain. The length of the CDR3 is 18 residues. Germline CDR1 is KGHDR and CDR2 is SFDVKD. V was shortened by 1 base and J by 4 bases, with 21 bases between the two germline ends. Written as DNA, the CDR3 is TGTGCCACCAGTGATTTCCACACGGACCAATCCAAGAGCACTGAAGCTTTCTTT. Protein: CATSDFHTDQSKSTEAFF.

The gene calls are TRBV28 and TRBJ2-7; D ambiguous. The CDR3 extends over 11 amino acids. Germline V gene lookup returns CDR1 MDHEN and CDR2 SYDVKM. With 10 bases removed from V and 2 bases from J, the gap between germline ends came to 9 bases. CDR3 sequence (DNA): TGTGCCATCAACGGGCCCTACGAGCAGTACTTC. Amino acid sequence: CAINGPYEQYF.